Sequencing of this TCR beta chain was carried out in a study of blood T cell repertoires in COVID-19. The overall study: The origin of the acute and convalescent COVID-19 samples was the United States, Italy and Spain. The analysed material was cDNA or gDNA that came from T cells, B-cell-depleted T cells, or PBMCs.

Trimming removed 1 base at V and 0 bases at J, with 10 bases between. Germline-derived CDR1 and CDR2 are LGHDT and YNNKEL (reference sequence). The CDR3 sequence is 16 residues long. Seattle patients were enrolled during active infection and followed longitudinally. In the authors' workflow: Quantification of nucleated cells was approximated via reference gene primer amplification. Libraries were prepared by immunoSEQ multiplex PCR; TCRdb keeps only in-frame clonotypes and omits some of them. That table furnishes V, J and clone size, whereas the DNA furnished D and trimming. Of some 450,000 clones listed, about 91% are singletons.

This receptor was obtained from a woman in her fifties or sixties with COVID-19, enrolled during active disease. The rearrangement uses TRBV3-1 (or the pseudogene TRBV3-2) and TRBJ2-1, with unresolved D. Sequenced sample: peripheral blood. CDR3 nucleotides: TGTGCCAGCAGCCAAGGATCCCCCAGCTCCTACAATGAGCAGTTCTTC. This codes for CASSQGSPSSYNEQFF.